This paragraph covers one TCR beta chain sequence. Its matching antigen is unknown. One end of the junction varies from germline; a read error may be responsible. The PCR used 60 Vbeta and 13 Jbeta primers. The protocol was immunoSEQ multiplex PCR, while the TCRdb copy is restricted to in-frame clones and leaves out a portion. In the table there are some 120,000 clones, approximately 78% of which are singletons. Germline CDR1 ENHRY, CDR2 SYGVKD. The CDR3 is 11 amino acids. The data were taken from a study of cytomegalovirus exposure and HLA in healthy donors. Points from the study as a whole: Researchers reported in a later analysis that a missense DCLRE1C variant was tied to TCR beta V- and J-gene trimming.

The sample consisted of PBMCs. This receptor was obtained from a woman aged 40 to 50 in good health and CMV-seropositive. The chain couples TRBV10-3 to TRBJ2-7; D is uncertain. CDR3 in amino acids: CAISDSHEQYF. The CDR3 DNA sequence: TGTGCCATCAGTGACTCCCACGAGCAGTACTTC.